This T cell receptor beta chain was identified in a study of blood T cells in healthy people across ages. Study results and caveats: The study regarded diversity estimates from one million T cells as underestimates. The study found TCR beta diversity correlated strongly with naive T cell percentage. Age advanced and TCR beta diversity per million T cells fell, roughly linearly.

The CDR3 has 15 amino acids. Per germline, CDR1 SGHAT and CDR2 FQDESV (reference sequence). The V end lost 4 bases, the J end lost 7 bases, and 20 bases lay between the germline ends. A J-beta primer mix and a sample-barcoded 5' primer were used in a second PCR of about 6 to 12 cycles. TCRdb processed the 5' RACE reads anew with MiXCR; each CDR3 protein has one entry. The repertoire has 1.5 million to 1.9 million distinct CDR3 sequences, less than 45% of them found once; the top ten carry approximately 4%. Note on this clonotype: Its antigen is still unknown.

The sequence was collected from a woman between 18 and 29 years old in good health. Sample: blood. The chain is built from TRBV11-1 and TRBJ2-7; D not certain. The chain's CDR3 is CASSSKTRSYNEQYF. In nucleotides, the CDR3 is TGTGCCAGCAGCTCCAAGACCCGATCGTACAATGAGCAGTACTTC.